This T cell receptor (beta chain) was documented in a study of blood T cell repertoires in COVID-19. Sequencing was performed with immunoSEQ multiplex PCR; in TCRdb, only in-frame clones are kept and a portion is missing. The sample has 95,000 to 150,000 clones; around four fifths are singletons. The CDR3 runs to 15 residues. The germline CDR1 and CDR2 sequences are SGHAT and FQDESV (reference sequence). Deletions cut 1 base from V and 8 bases from J, with 15 bases between. V usage is TRBV11-1 and J usage is TRBJ2-1; maybe TRBD2 (6 bases). This receptor was obtained from a man aged 55 to 70 with acute or convalescent COVID-19. Input material: peripheral blood. CDR3 nucleotide sequence: TGTGCCAGCAGCTTAGTGGGCAGGCCGGGGGATGAGCAGTTCTTC. As protein: CASSLVGRPGDEQFF. The full variable domain, with the rest looked up from reference TRBV11-1 and TRBJ2-1, is EAEVAQSPRYKITEKSQAVAFWCDPISGHATLYWYRQILGQGPELLVQFQDESVVDDSQLPKDRFSAERLKGVDSTLKIQPAELGDSAMYLCASSLVGRPGDEQFFGPGTRLTVL.